This T cell receptor beta chain emerged from a study of T-cell memory formation after mild COVID-19 (dated by TCRdb to about 2021). The study in broad terms: TCR sequence clusters from the two donors were found to be largely donor specific. The cohort was made up of two young adult volunteers, one female and one male, who were previously healthy. T-cell clones expanding and contracting after mild COVID-19 in a couple of donors were tracked by longitudinal TCRalpha and TCRbeta repertoire sequencing. Findings and caveats that apply to the study as a whole: Clones contracting from day 15 to 85 had balanced CD4/CD8 phenotypes, while a second wave expanding from day 15 to 37 was biased towards CD4+. Contracting CD4+ clones were located mainly in the CM and EM memory subsets, whereas CD8+ clones were found to be enriched in EMRA. SARS-CoV-2 specificity of the second-wave clones peaking on day 37 was not confirmed. Some responding clones were detected in pre-infection memory, suggesting pre-existing cross-reactive memory T cells joined the SARS-CoV-2 response. Only two mild cases were covered in the study, and larger cohorts including severe cases with pre-infection samples were considered necessary.

As regards this clonotype: No cognate antigen has been identified for it. No base quality values were provided; no much bigger clone lies one nucleotide off.

Ficoll-Paque density gradient centrifugation was the method used to isolate PBMCs. CDR1 SGHTA and CDR2 FQGTGA were looked up in the germline V gene. V has 3 bases trimmed and J has 10 bases trimmed; junction bases matching no gene number 7. Including the terminal cysteine and phenylalanine, the CDR3 comprises 15 residues. Of all the DNA, just the CDR3 is kept, 45 bases in frame from base 1. Sequencing took place on an Illumina NovaSeq 6000. Using 5'RACE with constant-segment primers, TCRalpha and TCRbeta cDNA libraries were constructed, with sample barcodes and unique molecular identifiers added in the process. RNA was extracted from every sample with Trizol reagent. Library amplification was performed in two PCR steps, and a second sample barcode and Illumina TruSeq adapters were introduced in the second step. Sequencing of libraries was performed on an Illumina NovaSeq with 2 x 150 bp paired-end reads. In the original analysis: Reads were demultiplexed and collapsed into UMI-guided consensus sequences with migec v1.2.7. Using mixcr v2.1.11, the UMI consensuses were aligned to TRA and TRB V and J templates and assembled into clonotypes. Expanded or contracted clonotypes were those called significant by both edgeR and NoisET, with noise models trained on biological replicates. For edgeR calls, a false discovery rate-adjusted p below 0.01 and a log2 fold-change threshold of 1 were applied. As an exploratory analysis of dynamics, max-normalized trajectories of the 1000 most abundant clonotypes were examined by PCA with hierarchical clustering. Separately sequenced CD4+ and CD8+ repertoires were used to assign a CD4 or CD8 phenotype to each responding clone. Through fastp at Q25 and MiXCR, TCRdb rebuilt clones from the public reads, retaining in-frame beta chains. Every distinct CDR3 protein forms one entry, paired with its most common genes and DNA. These V and J calls are TCRdb output, not the study's own analysis. The sample table shows 350,000 to 550,000 distinct CDR3 sequences, and about a sixth are seen once. Clones ranked in the top ten supply about 22% of the sample.

The receptor comes from a man aged 18 to 35 who had mild COVID-19 (a few samples of this study predate the infection). The sample titles of this study are shuffled in the database, so cell type and time point are left out; the donor was told from shared clones. In this chain, TRBV7-3 is recombined with TRBJ2-1, with 12 central nucleotides matching TRBD2. What was sequenced was PBMCs or a T cell subset sorted from them (not recorded which). The CDR3 corresponds to CASSFRLAGVGEQFF. The nucleotides are TGTGCCAGCAGCTTCCGACTAGCGGGGGTGGGAGAGCAGTTCTTC.